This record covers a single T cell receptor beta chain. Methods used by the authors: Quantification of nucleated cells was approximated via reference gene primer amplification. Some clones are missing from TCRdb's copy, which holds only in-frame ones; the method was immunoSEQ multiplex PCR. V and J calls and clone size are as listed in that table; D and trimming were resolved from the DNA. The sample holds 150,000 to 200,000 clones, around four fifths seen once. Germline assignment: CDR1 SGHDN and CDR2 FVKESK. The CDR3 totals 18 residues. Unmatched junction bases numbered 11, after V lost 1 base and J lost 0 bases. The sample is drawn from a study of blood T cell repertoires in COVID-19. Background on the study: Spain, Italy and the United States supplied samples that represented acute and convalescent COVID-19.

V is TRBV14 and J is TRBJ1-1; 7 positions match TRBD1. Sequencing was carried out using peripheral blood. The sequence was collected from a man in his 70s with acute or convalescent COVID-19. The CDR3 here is CASSQVDMDRLMNTEAFF. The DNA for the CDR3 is TGTGCCAGCAGCCAAGTTGATATGGACAGGCTAATGAACACTGAAGCTTTCTTT.